The TCR beta chain under discussion was sequenced for a study of blood T cell repertoires in COVID-19. The wider study: The study drew acute and convalescent COVID-19 samples from the United States, Italy and Spain. In each case, the material was cDNA or gDNA derived from T cells, B-cell-depleted T cells, or PBMCs.

The count of this clone is one. Losses at the gene ends were 4 bases for V and 4 bases for J; bases not matched to a gene: 3. The V gene's germline CDR1 is SGHNT and CDR2 YYREEE (reference sequence). The CDR3 is 13 amino acids. Authors' processing steps: Amplified reference gene primers provided the basis for estimating nucleated cell counts. Libraries were prepared by immunoSEQ multiplex PCR; TCRdb keeps only in-frame clonotypes and omits some of them. V, J and clone size are those of that table, while D and trimming were read from the DNA. In the table there are about 250,000 clones, around 80% of which are singletons.

This clonotype originated in a man aged 35-49 years with active or convalescent COVID-19. J is TRBJ1-2 and V is TRBV5-4, with 8 bases identical to TRBD1. Sequencing input: peripheral blood. CDR3 sequence reads: CASSMDRAYGYTF. CDR3 bases: TGTGCCAGCAGCATGGACAGGGCCTATGGCTACACCTTC.